This T cell receptor beta chain was observed in a study of cytomegalovirus exposure and HLA in healthy donors. Study-wide points: Prior analysis indicated that the majority of TCR beta V segments exhibited productivity approximately 87% or approximately 30% of the time.

This clone is a singleton in its sample. The antigen is unknown. CDR3 length: 14 residues. The germline V and J ends were trimmed by 0 bases and 1 base, with 6 bases remaining between them. The germline gives CDR1 LNHNV, CDR2 YYDKDF (reference sequence). A multiplex PCR was run with 60 Vbeta primers and 13 Jbeta primers. TCRdb's copy holds only in-frame clones and misses some; the assay was immunoSEQ multiplex PCR. The sample shows 98,000 or so clones, around 80% of them seen only once. The gene calls are TRBV15 and TRBJ1-1, with unresolved D. The sequenced sample consisted of PBMCs. The clonotype comes from a woman in her late teens or twenties in good health and CMV-seropositive. The CDR3 region is CATSRDTANTEAFF. In nucleotides, the CDR3 is TGTGCCACCAGCAGAGACACAGCGAACACTGAAGCTTTCTTT.